This entry lists 20 T cell receptor beta chains sequenced from one sample in a study of blood T cells in healthy people across ages. Sample-barcoded 5' priming and a J-beta primer mix drove a second PCR of roughly 7 to 11 cycles. One entry per CDR3 protein, called by TCRdb with MiXCR from the 5' RACE reads. The sample records 750,000 to 850,000 distinct CDR3 sequences, 25% being singletons. These same records also appear under a second study, on T cells of mothers and their children.

The sequencing input was blood. The receptors derive from a boy between 10 and 17 years old in good health.

The rearrangement uses TRBV7-9 and TRBJ2-5; D is undetermined. This CDR3 region has 16 residues. Trimming removed 1 base from V and 0 bases from J, with 12 bases in between. Germline assignment: CDR1 SEHNR and CDR2 FQNEAQ (reference sequence). This chain's CDR3 is CASSLGESVYQETQYF. The CDR3 DNA reads TGTGCCAGCAGCTTAGGAGAGTCGGTGTACCAAGAGACCCAGTACTTC.

This clonotype came up a few times. J is TRBJ1-2 and V is TRBV12-3 or TRBV12-4; tentatively, D is TRBD1 (6 bases). The CDR3 contains 16 residues. V was cut by 7 bases and J by 1 base, with 19 bases left in between. The CDR3 sequence is CASTRGQGPNNYGYTF. CDR3 in DNA: TGTGCCAGCACCCGGGGGCAGGGACCGAATAACTATGGCTACACCTTC.

In its sample, this clonotype was seen a few times. The chain has TRBV24-1 and TRBJ2-5; TRBD2 might be the D (8 bases). V was pared by 7 bases and J by 2 bases, with 19 bases between. Germline V gene sequence: CDR1 KGHDR, CDR2 SFDVKD. CDR3 length equals 16 residues. Here the CDR3 DNA reads TGTGCCACCAGCGGGAGGGAGGGGGCTAGTCAAGAGACCCAGTACTTC. Translated: CATSGREGASQETQYF.

In this sample, this clonotype turned up a few times. Compared with germline, one end of the junction differs, possibly owing to a read error. This rearrangement joins TRBV28 to TRBJ2-5; TRBD2 agrees at 11 bases. Per germline, CDR1 MDHEN and CDR2 SYDVKM. The CDR3 runs to 18 residues. CDR3 coding DNA: TGTACCAGCAGTTTTAATCCCCCAGGACTAGCGGGCCAAGAGACCCAGTACTTC. This codes for CTSSFNPPGLAGQETQYF.

The V and J genes are TRBV24-1 and TRBJ2-1; 7 positions agree with TRBD2. The V gene end was trimmed by 3 bases and the J gene end by 5 bases; junction bases not matched to a gene: 9. This CDR3 is built from 16 residues. Germline values: CDR1 KGHDR, CDR2 SFDVKD. The CDR3 DNA reads TGTGCCACCAGTGATCCGGGGCTAGCGGTAAACAATGAGCAGTTCTTC. Its protein product is CATSDPGLAVNNEQFF.

This clonotype has only a few counts. The chain uses TRBV29-1 and TRBJ2-7, with D possibly called TRBD1 or TRBD2 (6 bases each). The germline V gene has CDR1 SQVTM and CDR2 ANQGSEA. The CDR3 length is 14 residues. The V gene lost 4 bases and the J gene lost 0 bases, with 13 bases spanning the gap. The CDR3 sequence is CSVVGGGRSYEQYF. CDR3 sequence (DNA): TGCAGCGTTGTAGGGGGAGGACGCTCCTACGAGCAGTACTTC.

Concerning this clonotype itself: Likely a read error: the CDR3 ends without its conserved phenylalanine or tryptophan. The gene calls are TRBV20-1 and TRBJ2-7, with D possibly being TRBD1 (5 bases). Per the germline V gene, CDR1 is DFQATT and CDR2 is SNEGSKA (reference sequence). The CDR3 length is 13 residues. V lost 3 bases, J lost 4 bases, and 13 bases lay in between. This chain's CDR3 is CSASQGRVYEQYL. For the CDR3, the DNA is TGCAGTGCTAGCCAGGGAAGGGTATACGAGCAGTACCTC.

About this clonotype: A junction boundary mismatches the germline segment, possibly from a read error. The chain carries TRBV9 and TRBJ2-5; 9 bases are shared with TRBD1. The DNA end is more similar to TRBJ2-1, so the J call may be wrong. The CDR3 consists of 16 residues. Germline CDR1 is SGDLS and CDR2 is YYNGEE. The CDR3 region has the DNA TGTGCCGGCAGCGCCCGAGGGGACAGGGTATTGAGGGAGCAGTTCTTC. This encodes CAGSARGDRVLREQFF.

CDR3 sequence: CSARGRVVNTEAFF. In DNA form, the CDR3 reads TGCAGTGCTAGGGGGCGCGTCGTGAACACTGAAGCTTTCTTT. The V call is TRBV20-1, the J call TRBJ1-1; the D gene is possibly TRBD1 (5 bases). Trimming pared 3 bases from V and 0 bases from J, leaving 11 bases between. The CDR3 has 14 residues. Germline CDR1 DFQATT, CDR2 SNEGSKA (reference sequence).

The chain has TRBV9 and TRBJ2-5; no firm D call. Germline V gene data show CDR1 as SGDLS and CDR2 as YYNGEE. The CDR3 is made up of 14 amino acids. Trimming pared 0 bases from V and 0 bases from J, leaving 6 bases between. CDR3 in DNA: TGTGCCAGCAGCGTAGATTTCCACCAAGAGACCCAGTACTTC. Translation: CASSVDFHQETQYF.

The CDR3, as DNA: TGTGCCAGCAGCTTAGCAGGTCTAACCACCGGGGAGCTGTTTTTT. Translating it yields CASSLAGLTTGELFF. The J gene is TRBJ2-2, the V gene TRBV7-9; D gene ambiguous. This CDR3 region has 15 residues. The germline V gene has CDR1 SEHNR and CDR2 FQNEAQ (reference sequence). V was shortened by 0 bases and J by 4 bases, with 9 bases between the two germline ends.

As for this clonotype: At one boundary the junction diverges from the germline segment, which might be a read error. The chain is built from TRBV18 and TRBJ2-4; 10 nucleotides match TRBD1. Germline V gene data show CDR1 as KGHSH and CDR2 as LQKENI. CDR3 length: 15 amino acids. CDR3 in amino acids: CASSERGQGTNTQYF. CDR3 sequence (DNA): TGTGCCAGCTCAGAGAGGGGACAGGGGACAAACACTCAGTACTTC.

This clonotype turned up a few times. The gene calls are TRBV7-9 and TRBJ2-5; a weak D match, TRBD1 (6 bases). The ends were cut back, 6 bases at V and 0 bases at J, with 20 bases in the middle. From germline, CDR1 is SEHNR and CDR2 FQNEAQ (reference sequence). The length of the CDR3 is 17 residues. The CDR3 is CASRLIPGTKYQETQYF. CDR3 nucleotides: TGTGCCAGCAGGCTCATTCCCGGGACAAAGTACCAAGAGACCCAGTACTTC.

This clonotype appeared many times. The chain couples TRBV24-1 to TRBJ1-5; D gene ambiguous. The CDR3 totals 16 residues. V lost 3 bases, J lost 4 bases, and 15 bases lay in between. Germline V lookup: CDR1 KGHDR, CDR2 SFDVKD. The CDR3 DNA reads TGTGCCACCAGTGATCAATCCTCCCTCGGGAATCAGCCCCAGCATTTT. Protein product: CATSDQSSLGNQPQHF.

This clonotype turned up a few times. This rearrangement joins TRBV7-9 to TRBJ1-1, with 9 bases aligning to TRBD1. This CDR3 has 16 amino acids. Germline trimming cut 7 bases from V and 1 base from J; bases unmatched to any gene: 10. CDR1 is SEHNR and CDR2 is FQNEAQ in the germline V gene (reference sequence). In nucleotides, the CDR3 is TGTGCCAGCAACCTGCAACCGGGACAGGGGAACACTGAAGCTTTCTTT. Encoded protein: CASNLQPGQGNTEAFF.

This clonotype was picked up one time. This rearrangement joins TRBV28 to TRBJ1-4, with TRBD1 as a possible D gene (5 bases). Per germline, CDR1 MDHEN and CDR2 SYDVKM. There are 16 residues in the CDR3. The ends were cut back, 2 bases at V and 5 bases at J, with 15 bases in the middle. This CDR3 reads CASSLGARAFNEKLFF. DNA for the CDR3: TGTGCCAGCAGTTTAGGGGCTCGGGCGTTCAATGAAAAACTGTTTTTT.

This clonotype was observed a handful of times. The genes are TRBV18 and TRBJ2-7, with D tentatively TRBD1 (6 bases). The CDR3 is made up of 12 amino acids. V was shortened by 3 bases and J by 5 bases, with 8 bases between the two germline ends. Germline CDR1 reads KGHSH; CDR2 reads LQKENI. The CDR3 DNA is TGTGCCAGCTCACCCGAGGGGGACGAGCAGTACTTC. Encoded protein: CASSPEGDEQYF.

The rearrangement uses TRBV14 and TRBJ2-3; TRBD2 matches at 8 bases. V trimming: 0 bases; J trimming: 10 bases; junction bases outside the gene matches: 15. This CDR3 is 17 amino acids long. Germline V lookup: CDR1 SGHDN, CDR2 FVKESK. The CDR3 region is CASSQDPPLRSGRSQYF. For the CDR3, the DNA is TGTGCCAGCAGCCAAGATCCCCCTCTCCGGAGCGGGAGATCGCAGTATTTT.

This clonotype was detected a few times. This chain connects TRBV18 to TRBJ1-1, with D uncertain. This CDR3 spans 13 amino acids. Trimming took 3 bases from V and 2 from J, leaving 7 bases between them. Germline-derived CDR1 and CDR2 are KGHSH and LQKENI. The DNA for the CDR3 is TGTGCCAGCTCACCTTGGGCCAACACTGAAGCTTTCTTT. Translating it yields CASSPWANTEAFF.

This clonotype was seen only a few times. The junction does not match germline at one end; this may be a read error. The chain recombines TRBV6-2 or TRBV6-3 with TRBJ1-2; D possibly corresponds to TRBD1 (6 bases). This CDR3 region has 17 residues. The germline gives CDR1 MNHEY, CDR2 SVGEGT. CDR3 coding DNA: TGTGCTAGCAGCCGACCCTCAATTGCAAGGACAGTTCGTGGCTACACCTTC. The encoded protein is CASSRPSIARTVRGYTF.